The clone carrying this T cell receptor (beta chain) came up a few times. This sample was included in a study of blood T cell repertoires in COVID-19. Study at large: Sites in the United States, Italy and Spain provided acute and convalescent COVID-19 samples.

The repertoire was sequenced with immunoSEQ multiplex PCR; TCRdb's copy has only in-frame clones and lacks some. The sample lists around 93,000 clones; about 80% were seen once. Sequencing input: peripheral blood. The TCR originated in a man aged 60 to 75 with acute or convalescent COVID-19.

For the CDR3, the DNA is TGTGCCAGCAGTGATCGGGGAAGACAAGGAAACACCATATATTTT. Its protein product is CASSDRGRQGNTIYF. The chain joins TRBV25-1 to TRBJ1-3; D gene ambiguous. CDR1 and CDR2 (germline): MGHDK, SYGVNS. The V end lost 3 bases, the J end lost 4 bases, and 13 bases lay between the germline ends. The CDR3 runs 15 residues.